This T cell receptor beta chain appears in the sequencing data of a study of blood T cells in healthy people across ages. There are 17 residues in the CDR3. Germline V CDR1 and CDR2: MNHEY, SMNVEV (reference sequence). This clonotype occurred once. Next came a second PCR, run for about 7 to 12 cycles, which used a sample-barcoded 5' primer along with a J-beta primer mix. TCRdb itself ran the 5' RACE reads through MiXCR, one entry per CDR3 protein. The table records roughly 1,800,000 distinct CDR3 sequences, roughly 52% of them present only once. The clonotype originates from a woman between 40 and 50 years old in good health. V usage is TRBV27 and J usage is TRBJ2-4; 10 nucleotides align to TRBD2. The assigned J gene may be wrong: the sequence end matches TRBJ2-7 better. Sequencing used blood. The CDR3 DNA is TGTGCCAGCAGTATAAGCGCTAGCGGGGGTAGCTCCTACGAGCAGTACTTC. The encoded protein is CASSISASGGSSYEQYF.